The clone carrying this T cell receptor beta chain was seen repeatedly, ten times or more. Its antigen is not known. This CDR3 is 17 amino acids long. Germline trimming cut 0 bases from V and 5 bases from J; bases unmatched to any gene: 9. Per germline, CDR1 WSHSY and CDR2 SAAADI. The data were taken from a study of T cells in Graves' hyperthyroidism and ophthalmopathy. Study at large: Peripheral blood draws took place at initial diagnosis, ahead of any treatment.

General study results and limits: Researchers found most expanded thyroid clonotypes above 0.001 in blood as well. Ophthalmopathy stood apart from stable hyperthyroidism in a 13 V-J model.

The TCR beta CDR3 regions underwent amplification using RNA transcripts as the source. RT-PCR in the first round (using the HTBI primer set) targeted the TCR CDR3. TCRdb processed the multiplex PCR reads anew with MiXCR; each CDR3 protein has one entry. The data show some 690,000 distinct CDR3 sequences, roughly 17% seen once. The receptor comes from a man between 50 and 59 years old with Graves' hyperthyroidism. This chain joins TRBV10-2 and TRBJ2-5, with TRBD2 identical over 10 bases. The sample consisted of blood. CDR3 DNA: TGCGCCAGCAGTGAGTCAACACTAGCGGGAAGGTCGGAGACCCAGTACTTC. Its protein is CASSESTLAGRSETQYF.